The text below deals with one T cell receptor beta chain. This clonotype was recorded at least ten times. This receptor's antigen is unknown. Within one base of it there is no much larger clone, and no base qualities were kept. The data stem from a study of immune heterogeneity within non-small cell lung tumors (dated by TCRdb to between 2017 and 2018). As for the study more broadly: By histology, the tumors were several squamous cell carcinomas, more than nine non-squamous carcinomas and 1 tumor not otherwise specified. The study combined whole-exome sequencing, RNA-seq and TCR beta repertoire sequencing of multiple spatially distinct regions from each NSCLC tumor to examine intratumoral immune heterogeneity. TCR repertoires were analyzed from around 59 tumor loci of approximately 14 patients, while transcriptome data covered only roughly 45 loci from about a dozen patients. For mutant peptides 8 to 11 amino acids long, netMHCpan-3.0 predicted neoantigen binding to the HLA alleles of each patient. On the study overall, not on this receptor specifically: Individual patients mostly had different high-frequency TCR beta clonotypes. A statistically significant but moderate positive correlation (R roughly 0.3) was observed between local T-cell repertoire clonality and local tumor mutational burden. Within a patient, the same dominant CDR3B clonotypes appeared at multiple loci, but different tumor locations also contained unique high-frequency clones.

The TCR beta CDR3 region was amplified with a multiplex PCR system, in which a first round of about 10 cycles was run using 32 V-gene forward and 13 J-gene reverse primers. A QIAGEN Multiplex PCR Kit was used for first-round PCR, and the primer sequences were filed in Chinese patent CN105087789A. Illumina universal primers were added in a second PCR round performed with the Phusion High-Fidelity PCR Kit. The TCR libraries underwent paired-end sequencing with a read length of 151 bp on the Illumina HiSeq X Ten platform. The study's processing was this. Reads lacking multiplex PCR primers were removed with Cutadapt, read pairs were merged with PEAR, and CDR3 regions were called with MiXCR default settings. Repertoire diversity used Shannon entropy, and clonality was computed as one minus Shannon entropy divided by ln of productive unique sequence count. Dominant or high-frequency T-cell clones were defined as clonotypes at frequencies of at least 0.5%. TCRdb ran its own pipeline on the public reads, namely fastp trimming at Q25 and MiXCR clone calling, and kept in-frame beta chains. Every distinct CDR3 protein forms one entry, paired with its most common genes and DNA. None of the V and J calls come from the authors' own analysis; TCRdb made them. The sample includes fewer than 12,000 distinct CDR3 sequences, with 25% to 30% observed a single time. In total, the top ten clones hold 8.1% of the sample.

The TCR template was genomic DNA extracted from bulk tumor tissue, and about 0.6 ug of gDNA was amplified for each sample. During surgery, multiple biopsies were taken from each primary tumor and placed as far apart as possible within the tumor mass. The study cohort was described as untreated, and the patients were newly diagnosed NSCLC cases having curative surgery. The donor group was made up of approximately 16 newly diagnosed non-small cell lung cancer patients undergoing surgery with curative intent. A couple of independent pathologists examined the resected tumor masses. Only high-quality DNA and RNA samples were carried forward to sequencing. CDR1 and CDR2, looked up from the germline V gene, are MNHNS and SASEGT. The CDR3 goes from the cysteine to the phenylalanine over 14 residues. Only the CDR3 DNA stays, 42 bases, in frame from base 1. The trim is 6 bases for V and 10 bases for J, with a gap of 16 bases between the germline ends.

The source material was lung tumor tissue. This chain joins TRBV6-1 to TRBJ1-6; the D gene identity is not certain. This receptor was taken from an older woman with non-small cell lung cancer. The sequenced DNA: TGTGCCAGCAGATATCGAATGAGTGAATCACCCCTCCACTTT. It encodes CASRYRMSESPLHF.